These T cell receptor beta chains were read from a single sample in a study of cytomegalovirus exposure and HLA in healthy donors. Profiled with immunoSEQ multiplex PCR; TCRdb holds only in-frame clones, not every one. The table shows 150,000 to 200,000 clones, with roughly 80% occurring only once. Sample: PBMCs. These receptors originate from a male donor in good health and CMV-seronegative. Both conserved end residues are part of each CDR3. The D gene is left open where the match is weak.

j_gene,v_gene,d_gene,CDR3nt,CDR3aa
TRBJ1-6,TRBV7-8,.,TGTGCCAGCAGCTTAGATAATCCCTATAATTCACCCCTCCACTTT,CASSLDNPYNSPLHF
TRBJ2-3,TRBV9,TRBD2,TGTGCCAGCAGCGTAGGGGGATTAGCGGGGTTCCCAGATACGCAGTATTTT,CASSVGGLAGFPDTQYF
TRBJ2-2,TRBV28,TRBD2,TGTGCCAGCAGGATGGGGCTAGCGGGAACCGGGGAGCTGTTTTTT,CASRMGLAGTGELFF
TRBJ2-2,TRBV19,.,TGTGCCAGTAGTGGTGTCGAGGGAAACACCGGGGAGCTGTTTTTT,CASSGVEGNTGELFF
TRBJ2-1,TRBV7-9,.,TGTGCCAGCAGCTTAGCGGCAGGGGTCGATGAGCAGTTCTTC,CASSLAAGVDEQFF
TRBJ2-1,TRBV4-3,TRBD2,TGCGCCAGCAGCCAGGATAGCGGGAGGGGTGAGCAGTTCTTC,CASSQDSGRGEQFF
TRBJ2-3,TRBV15,.,TGTGCCACCAGCAGAGATACCGGTACGCAGTATTTT,CATSRDTGTQYF
TRBJ2-3,TRBV5-1,.,TGCGCCAGCAGTTCTCGGGACTCTGGGTGGCGCACAGATACGCAGTATTTT,CASSSRDSGWRTDTQYF
TRBJ1-1,TRBV5-1,TRBD1,TGCGCCAGCAGCGACCGGACAGGAATAAGCACTGAAGCTTTCTTT,CASSDRTGISTEAFF
TRBJ2-7,TRBV13,TRBD1,TGTGCCAGCAGCTTATCCACGGACAGGTCGCGGGTTACCTACGAGCAGTACTTC,CASSLSTDRSRVTYEQYF
TRBJ1-4,TRBV7-9,.,TGTGCCAGCAGTTTGATGGGCAGGGGCGATGAAAAACTGTTTTTT,CASSLMGRGDEKLFF
TRBJ2-7,TRBV27,.,TGTGCCAGCAGGCCGTTCGGACAGATTACGTACGAGCAGTACTTC,CASRPFGQITYEQYF
TRBJ1-4,TRBV4-2,TRBD1,TGTGCCAGCAGCAGAACCACAGGGGCTTCAGGTGAAAAACTGTTTTTT,CASSRTTGASGEKLFF
TRBJ1-3,TRBV9,.,TGTGCCAGCAGCGCGCTAGGCTCTGGAAACACCATATATTTT,CASSALGSGNTIYF
TRBJ2-2,TRBV9,.,TGTGCCAGCAGCGACTTTTTACAGGGTCCGAACACCGGGGAGCTGTTTTTT,CASSDFLQGPNTGELFF